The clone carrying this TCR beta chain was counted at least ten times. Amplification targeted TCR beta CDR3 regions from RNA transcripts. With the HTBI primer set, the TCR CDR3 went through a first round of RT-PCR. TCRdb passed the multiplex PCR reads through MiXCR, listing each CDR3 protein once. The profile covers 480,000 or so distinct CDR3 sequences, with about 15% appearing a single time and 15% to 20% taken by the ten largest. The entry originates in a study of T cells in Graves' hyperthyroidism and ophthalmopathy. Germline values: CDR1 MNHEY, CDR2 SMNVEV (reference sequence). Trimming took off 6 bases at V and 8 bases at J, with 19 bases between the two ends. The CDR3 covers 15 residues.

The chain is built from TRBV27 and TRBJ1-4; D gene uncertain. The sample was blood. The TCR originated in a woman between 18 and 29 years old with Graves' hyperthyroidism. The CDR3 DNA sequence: TGTGCCAGCAGCCTAATTATCAACGGGGTCGAAAAACTGTTTTTT. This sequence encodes CASSLIINGVEKLFF.